At least ten counts were recorded for the clone carrying this T cell receptor beta chain. Its antigen is not identified. Hyperthyroidism in the patients, aged 18 to 65, was newly diagnosed and under 2 months in duration. The PBMCs studied were ones that came from approximately 9.9 ml fresh peripheral blood. The data originate from a study of T cells in Graves' hyperthyroidism and ophthalmopathy. Study-wide results and caveats: In the blood, most expanded thyroid clonotypes above 0.001 appeared as well.

From RNA transcripts, TCR beta CDR3 regions were amplified. Researchers ran a first-round RT-PCR on the TCR CDR3 using the HTBI primer set. TCRdb recomputed calls from the multiplex PCR reads with MiXCR, one row per CDR3 protein. The sample lists 540,000 or so distinct CDR3 sequences, around 14% seen once, with around 6.6% in the top ten. Sequenced: blood. This TCR derives from a young woman with Graves' hyperthyroidism.

This CDR3 reads CASSFRDYGYTF. The CDR3 DNA is TGTGCCAGCTCGTTCCGGGACTATGGCTACACCTTC. This chain joins TRBV18 and TRBJ1-2; D gene unclear. Trimming stripped 6 bases from V and 3 bases from J, with 8 bases between. The CDR3 spans 12 residues. The V gene's germline CDR1 is KGHSH and CDR2 LQKENI.